The TCR beta chain described here comes from a study of metastatic and nonmetastatic thyroid tumors. The V end was cut by 8 bases, the J end by 5 bases, with 17 bases between. Germline loops: CDR1 MNHNS, CDR2 SASEGT. This CDR3 comprises 14 residues. The sample holds many counts of this clone. The antigen remains unidentified. Whole-study results and caveats: Significantly greater TCR beta diversity was reportedly found in malignant thyroid tumors than in benign nodules (in blood and tumor).

Thyroid surgery was performed in patients who had received no treatment beforehand. TCRdb reanalyzed the PCR reads with MiXCR. This table has about 90,000 clones, around 9.1% appearing once. The chain is built from TRBV6-1 and TRBJ2-3; maybe TRBD2 (7 bases). This sequence originates from a female donor with papillary thyroid cancer or a benign thyroid nodule (not recorded which). Some clones in this sample may be carry-over from other donors' samples. Sequencing was performed on blood. CDR3 nucleotide sequence: TGTGCCAGCGGACCTAGAGGGGGGGGAGATACGCAGTATTTT. Protein: CASGPRGGGDTQYF.